Listed below are T cell receptor beta chains from one sample, sequenced in a study of blood T cell repertoires in COVID-19. This table comes from immunoSEQ multiplex PCR, and its TCRdb copy is limited to in-frame clones, with some not included. The sample lists roughly 180,000 clones, about 88% seen once, with less than 6.5% in the top ten. The sequenced sample consisted of peripheral blood. All receptors derive from a woman in her 50s with COVID-19, enrolled during active disease. The CDR3 runs from the conserved cysteine through the conserved F or W. Size is stated for part of the rows, as once, few or many counts, or as a class when the clone is expanded.

>TRBV30|TRBJ2-1|.
CASVAGGPNEQFF
>TRBV11-3|TRBJ1-2|.
CASSPGGRGADGYTF
>TRBV27|TRBJ1-5|.
CASSSVYGNQPQHF
>TRBV7-2|TRBJ2-1|.
CASSLASASGWLGNEQFF
>TRBV3-1/TRBV3-2|TRBJ1-6|.
CASSQDPPSSYNSPLHF
>TRBV5-6|TRBJ2-3|.
CASSLLDTQYF
>TRBV6-5|TRBJ2-5|.
CASSWDRGIGETQYF
>TRBV30|TRBJ2-1|.
CAWSGLASASSYNEQFF
>TRBV30|TRBJ2-3|.
CAWSGGSGVTDTQYF
>TRBV3-1/TRBV3-2|TRBJ1-2|once
CASSLHSQGRGYTF
>TRBV5-4|TRBJ1-1|.
CASSFGRGISSEAFF
>TRBV19|TRBJ2-1|.
CASSISRGAYYNEQFF
>TRBV6-5|TRBJ2-2|.
CASIQQPGGELFF
>TRBV6-5|TRBJ2-1|.
CASSYLIQGRENEQFF
>TRBV28|TRBJ2-7|once
CASSSGGTYEQYF
>TRBV7-2|TRBJ2-1|.
CASSLSRLAGLNNEQFF
>TRBV6-6|TRBJ1-6|.
CASSYSEGNSPLHF
>TRBV3-1/TRBV3-2|TRBJ1-2|.
CASSPPGEGPWYGYTF
>TRBV5-1|TRBJ2-3|.
CASSSGTQATDTQYF
>TRBV6-5|TRBJ1-4|.
CASSKGRGDEKLFF
>TRBV30|TRBJ1-5|.
CAWSDFSETGVSSGNQPQHF
>TRBV9|TRBJ2-3|.
CASSVALLAVGTDTQYF
>TRBV7-6|TRBJ2-6|.
CASSQEPEGAYGANVLTF
>TRBV10-1|TRBJ1-1|.
CASSESEGLGDTEAFF